A single sample is the source of the 15 T cell receptor beta chains below, sequenced in a study of neurological immune-mediated disorders. TCRdb reprocessed the 5' RACE reads via MiXCR and lists one record per CDR3 protein. The sample lists about 50,000 distinct CDR3 sequences; 10% were seen once. The sequenced sample was PBMCs. These TCRs come from a man aged 70 or older with HTLV-1-associated myelopathy (HAM/TSP).

This clonotype was detected many times. The chain recombines TRBV9 with TRBJ2-7; 10 bases align to TRBD1. There are 15 residues in the CDR3. The germline CDR1 and CDR2 sequences are SGDLS and YYNGEE. V trimming: 4 bases; J trimming: 3 bases; junction bases outside the gene matches: 7. The CDR3, as DNA: TGTGCCAGCAGCCCGAGAGGGGACAGGGGCTACGAGCAGTACTTC. Translated: CASSPRGDRGYEQYF.

This clonotype was counted at least ten times. This chain connects TRBV7-3 to TRBJ2-3; D unclear. Between the trimmed V and J ends, which lost 1 base and 0 bases, there was a span of 11 bases. The CDR3 covers 16 residues. Germline loops: CDR1 SGHTA, CDR2 FQGTGA. The CDR3 sequence is CASSLMGGSSTDTQYF. As DNA, the CDR3 is TGTGCCAGCAGCTTAATGGGCGGCAGTAGCACAGATACGCAGTATTTT.

This clonotype was seen ten or more times. The V and J genes are TRBV7-2 and TRBJ2-7; 13 bases match TRBD2. The CDR3 extends over 15 amino acids. Germline lookup yields CDR1 SGHTA and CDR2 FQGNSA. J gave up 6 bases and V 5 bases, and 7 bases lay outside the gene matches. The CDR3 protein is CASSLITSGRGEQYF. In nucleotides, the CDR3 is TGTGCCAGCAGCCTGATCACTAGCGGGAGGGGCGAGCAGTACTTC. Based on the CDR3 plus reference TRBV7-2 and TRBJ2-7, the full variable domain is GAGVSQSPSNKVTEKGKDVELRCDPISGHTALYWYRQSLGQGLEFLIYFQGNSAPDKSGLPSDRFSAERTGGSVSTLTIQRTQQEDSAVYLCASSLITSGRGEQYFGPGTRLTVT.

There are many counts of this clonotype. The V and J genes are TRBV20-1 and TRBJ2-5, with TRBD1 as a possible D gene (5 bases). V was cut by 5 bases and J by 2 bases, with 9 bases left in between. The germline CDR1 and CDR2 sequences are DFQATT and SNEGSKA (reference sequence). This CDR3 has 12 amino acids. CDR3 in DNA: TGCAGTGCTGACCACAGGCAAGAGACCCAGTACTTC. It codes for CSADHRQETQYF.

This clonotype was found many times. The gene calls are TRBV9 and TRBJ2-7; TRBD1 is a possible D gene (6 bases). This CDR3 comprises 14 residues. Trimming cost V 0 bases and J 3 bases, with 10 bases left between them. The germline gives CDR1 SGDLS, CDR2 YYNGEE. The CDR3 is CASSVEDSIYEQYF. The CDR3 DNA is TGTGCCAGCAGCGTAGAGGACAGCATCTACGAGCAGTACTTC.

The sample holds many counts of this clonotype. This chain uses TRBV29-1 with TRBJ2-7; TRBD1 aligns across 7 bases. V dropped 5 bases and J dropped 9; count of bases not matched to a gene: 16. Germline V gene sequence: CDR1 SQVTM, CDR2 ANQGSEA. This CDR3 comprises 14 residues. The CDR3 coding sequence is TGCAGCGTTATTTTCGGGACAGCTGCTGGTGGGCAGTACTTC. This sequence encodes CSVIFGTAAGGQYF.

Concerning this clonotype: Given a much more abundant clone one base away, this may be a read error. The missing conserved phenylalanine or tryptophan at the end of this CDR3 makes a read error likely. The chain employs TRBV6-2 or TRBV6-3 and TRBJ2-3; a weak D match, TRBD2 (6 bases). V was clipped by 3 bases and J by 8 bases, with 9 bases between them. The CDR3 runs 12 residues. Germline V gives CDR1 MNHEY, CDR2 SVGEGT. CDR3 DNA sequence: TGTGCCAGCAGTTATGTGGGAGGTACGCAGTATTCT. Amino acid sequence: CASSYVGGTQYS.

At least ten counts were recorded for this clonotype. This chain uses TRBV11-2 with TRBJ1-1; D might be TRBD1 (6 bases). The CDR3 is 13 amino acids. V was clipped by 5 bases and J by 6 bases, with 13 bases between them. Germline CDR1 SGHAT, CDR2 FQNNGV. CDR3 nucleotide sequence: TGTGCCAGCAGCCCGGGGAGGGGGTCTGAAGCTTTCTTT. Translation gives CASSPGRGSEAFF.

This clonotype was found many times. The J gene is TRBJ1-2, the V gene TRBV4-1; 8 positions agree with TRBD1. V was pared by 0 bases and J by 8 bases, with 2 bases of the junction left unmatched. CDR3 length equals 13 residues. CDR1 MGHRA and CDR2 YSYEKL come from the germline V gene. The CDR3 here is CASSQEDRAGYTF. In DNA form, the CDR3 reads TGCGCCAGCAGCCAAGAGGACAGGGCAGGCTACACCTTC.

This clonotype was seen at least ten times. The chain carries TRBV6-6 and TRBJ1-1, with 8 bases fitting TRBD1. CDR3 size: 14 residues. CDR1 and CDR2 (germline): MNHNY, SVGAGI (reference sequence). V was pared by 8 bases and J by 3 bases, with 8 bases of the junction left unmatched. The CDR3: CASGQGLGYTEAFF. In nucleotides, the CDR3 is TGTGCCAGCGGACAGGGACTTGGGTACACTGAAGCTTTCTTT.

The V and J genes are TRBV7-8 and TRBJ2-2, with 13 bases identical to TRBD2. In germline, CDR1 is SGHVS, CDR2 FQNEAQ. The CDR3 loop spans 17 amino acids. V shed 3 bases and J 7 bases; nucleotides not matched to a gene: 8. The DNA for the CDR3 is TGTGCCAGCAGCTTTCTGACTAGCGGGGGGAGAAGCGGGGAGCTGTTTTTT. It translates to CASSFLTSGGRSGELFF. Drawing the rest from reference TRBV7-8 and TRBJ2-2, the complete variable domain is GAGVSQSPRYKVAKRGQDVALRCDPISGHVSLFWYQQALGQGPEFLTYFQNEAQLDKSGLPSDRFFAERPEGSVSTLKIQRTQQEDSAVYLCASSFLTSGGRSGELFFGEGSRLTVL.

This chain connects TRBV3-1 to TRBJ2-5, with D perhaps matching TRBD1 or TRBD2 (5 bases each). This CDR3 comprises 15 residues. Germline-derived CDR1 and CDR2 are LGHDT and YNNKEL (reference sequence). Trimming stripped 6 bases from V and 3 bases from J, with 17 bases between. This chain's CDR3 is CASSLRGPRKETQYF. The CDR3 DNA reads TGTGCCAGCAGTCTTAGGGGACCACGGAAAGAGACCCAGTACTTC.

In this sample, this clonotype turned up many times. V gene TRBV20-1 combines with J gene TRBJ1-3, with D hard to call. Germline CDR1 DFQATT, CDR2 SNEGSKA (reference sequence). The V end was cut by 6 bases, the J end by 2 bases, with 8 bases between. The CDR3 runs 12 residues. The CDR3 DNA follows: TGCAGTGCAGAAGGAGCTGGAAACACCATATATTTT. Amino acids: CSAEGAGNTIYF.

There are many counts of this clonotype. The J gene is TRBJ2-7, the V gene TRBV7-3; D could derive from TRBD1 or TRBD2 (5 bases each). There are 13 residues in the CDR3. Between the trimmed V and J ends, which lost 0 bases and 6 bases, there was a span of 9 bases. Germline values: CDR1 SGHTA, CDR2 FQGTGA. The CDR3 spells CASSLTWGTEQYF. In nucleotides, the CDR3 is TGTGCCAGCAGCTTAACGTGGGGGACCGAGCAGTACTTC.

This clonotype was recorded at least ten times. The chain joins TRBV7-9 to TRBJ2-2; D gene unclear. V gave up 2 bases and J gave up 1 base, with 11 bases separating them. Germline V gene data show CDR1 as SEHNR and CDR2 as FQNEAQ (reference sequence). The CDR3 extends over 16 amino acids. For the CDR3, the DNA is TGTGCCAGCAGCTTACAGGTGGTACAGAACACCGGGGAGCTGTTTTTT. This gives the protein CASSLQVVQNTGELFF.